This note documents a single T cell receptor (beta chain) sequence. The antigen is undetermined. Primed by a sample-barcoded 5' primer and a J-beta primer mix, a second PCR proceeded for roughly 6 to 12 cycles. TCRdb used MiXCR to reprocess the 5' RACE reads, holding one entry per CDR3 protein. The data contain hundreds of thousands of distinct CDR3 sequences, roughly 31% of them singletons. This sample was included in a study of blood T cells in healthy people across ages. Points from the study as a whole: Observed TCR beta diversity showed a strong correlation with the percentage of naive T cells as measured by flow cytometry. Any changes in expanded clonotypes were possibly confounded, as donor CMV status remained unknown.

The sequenced sample consisted of blood. The TCR originated in a woman at least 80 years old in good health.

The CDR3 DNA follows: TGTGCCAGCAGTTACTCGACCAGCGGGTTCAGCTCCTACAATGAGCAGTTCTTC. This sequence encodes CASSYSTSGFSSYNEQFF. The chain recombines TRBV6-5 with TRBJ2-1, with D possibly TRBD2 on 6 matching bases. The V and J ends lost 0 bases and 0 bases respectively, with 15 bases between them. Per germline, CDR1 MNHEY and CDR2 SVGAGI. This CDR3 is 18 amino acids long.